These T cell receptor beta chains were read from a single sample in a study of T cell changes during pregnancy in multiple sclerosis. The table came from immunoSEQ multiplex PCR; TCRdb's copy has only in-frame clones and leaves some out. Of around 99,000 clones listed, roughly 92% were seen once; the top ten hold 2.6%. Source: peripheral blood, taken in the first trimester of pregnancy. The receptors originated from a female donor with multiple sclerosis, enrolled in a pregnancy study. Each CDR3 is given with its conserved first and last residue. The D gene is left open where the match is weak. Size values are once, few and many counts, or a class for expanded clones, and some rows have none.

D,J,V,size,CDR3,DNA
TRBD2,TRBJ2-1,TRBV2,NA,CASSERASGFYNEQFF,TGTGCCAGCAGTGAACGGGCTAGCGGCTTCTACAATGAGCAGTTCTTC
TRBD1,TRBJ1-4,TRBV5-1,NA,CASSLAGNRGEEKLFF,TGCGCCAGCAGCTTGGCGGGAAACAGGGGGGAAGAAAAACTGTTTTTT
NA,TRBJ2-5,TRBV5-1,NA,CASSLRGMKETQYF,TGCGCCAGCAGCTTGCGGGGGATGAAAGAGACCCAGTACTTC
NA,TRBJ1-2,TRBV14,NA,CASSQVAGAGPNYGYTF,TGTGCCAGCAGCCAAGTAGCTGGGGCAGGGCCTAACTATGGCTACACCTTC
NA,TRBJ1-5,TRBV19,NA,CASSSLSWTHSNQPQHF,TGTGCCAGTAGTAGCCTCTCATGGACACACAGCAATCAGCCCCAGCATTTT
NA,TRBJ2-3,TRBV28,once,CASSFGTFTDTQYF,TGTGCCAGCAGCTTTGGGACTTTCACAGATACGCAGTATTTT
TRBD1,TRBJ2-1,TRBV7-6,NA,CASSPTGTGSDNEQFF,TGTGCCAGCAGCCCGACAGGGACAGGGTCCGACAATGAGCAGTTCTTC
NA,TRBJ2-5,TRBV19,NA,CASMKQGTETQYF,TGTGCCAGTATGAAACAGGGTACAGAGACCCAGTACTTC
TRBD2,TRBJ2-5,TRBV7-2,NA,CASSSGTSGVAQYF,TGTGCCAGCAGCTCCGGGACTAGCGGGGTCGCCCAGTACTTC
TRBD1,TRBJ2-7,TRBV28,NA,CASSFFTRGLSYEQYF,TGTGCCAGCAGTTTCTTTACCAGGGGGCTGTCCTACGAGCAGTACTTC
TRBD1,TRBJ1-1,TRBV25-1,NA,CASRQGVGYAEAFF,TGTGCCAGCCGACAGGGTGTGGGATACGCTGAAGCTTTCTTT
TRBD2,TRBJ2-3,TRBV4-3,NA,CASSQEGLAGGPTDTQYF,TGCGCCAGCAGCCAAGAGGGGTTAGCGGGAGGGCCCACAGATACGCAGTATTTT
NA,TRBJ1-2,TRBV28,once,CASSLVGKGYTF,TGTGCCAGCAGTTTAGTCGGGAAGGGCTACACCTTC
TRBD1,TRBJ1-1,TRBV2,once,CASKTGGGVNTEAFF,TGTGCCAGCAAAACAGGGGGCGGTGTGAACACTGAAGCTTTCTTT
TRBD1,TRBJ1-6,TRBV14,NA,CASSQGWDRTTLHF,TGTGCCAGCAGCCAAGGATGGGACAGGACGACCCTCCACTTT
NA,TRBJ1-1,TRBV2,NA,CASGRPAGDTEAFF,TGTGCCAGCGGTCGGCCTGCGGGCGACACTGAAGCTTTCTTT
TRBD2,TRBJ2-7,TRBV27,NA,CASSPSGSVYEQYF,TGTGCCAGCAGTCCTAGCGGGAGTGTCTACGAGCAGTACTTC
NA,TRBJ1-4,TRBV7-9,once,CASSQPLTETFNEKLFF,TGTGCCAGCAGCCAACCATTGACAGAAACTTTCAATGAAAAACTGTTTTTT
TRBD2,TRBJ2-5,TRBV19,NA,CASSSRLAAGGTQYF,TGTGCCAGTAGTTCTCGACTAGCGGCGGGGGGGACCCAGTACTTC
TRBD1,TRBJ2-5,TRBV5-1,NA,CASSLSGQGPETQYF,TGCGCCAGCAGCTTGTCTGGACAGGGGCCAGAGACCCAGTACTTC
TRBD1,TRBJ1-2,TRBV6-5,few,CASSPGQGKGYGYTF,TGTGCCAGCAGCCCCGGACAGGGAAAAGGGTATGGCTACACCTTC
TRBD1,TRBJ1-1,TRBV6-4,NA,CASSRTTGSEAFF,TGTGCCAGCAGCCGCACGACAGGGAGTGAAGCTTTCTTT
TRBD2,TRBJ2-5,TRBV7-7,NA,CASSLSSGSRETQYF,TGTGCTAGCAGCTTATCTAGCGGGAGCAGGGAGACCCAGTACTTC
TRBD2,TRBJ2-1,TRBV7-6,NA,CASSLGTSGRNNEQFF,TGTGCCAGCAGCTTAGGAACGAGCGGGAGGAACAATGAGCAGTTCTTC
NA,TRBJ1-3,TRBV23-1,NA,CASNGHYSGNTIYF,TGCGCCAGCAACGGACACTACTCTGGAAACACCATATATTTT